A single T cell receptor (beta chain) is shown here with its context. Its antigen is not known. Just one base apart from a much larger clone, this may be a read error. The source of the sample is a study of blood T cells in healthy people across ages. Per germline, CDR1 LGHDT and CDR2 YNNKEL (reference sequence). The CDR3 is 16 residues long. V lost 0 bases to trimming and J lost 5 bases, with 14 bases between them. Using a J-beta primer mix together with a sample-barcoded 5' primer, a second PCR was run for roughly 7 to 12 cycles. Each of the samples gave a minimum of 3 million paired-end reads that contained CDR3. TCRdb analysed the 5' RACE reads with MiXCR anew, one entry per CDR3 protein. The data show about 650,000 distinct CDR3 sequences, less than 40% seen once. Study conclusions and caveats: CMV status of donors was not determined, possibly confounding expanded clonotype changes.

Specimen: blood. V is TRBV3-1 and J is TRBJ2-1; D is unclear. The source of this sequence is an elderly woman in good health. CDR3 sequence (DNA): TGTGCCAGCAGCCAAGATATGGGCCTAAAGCACAATGAGCAGTTCTTC. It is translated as CASSQDMGLKHNEQFF.